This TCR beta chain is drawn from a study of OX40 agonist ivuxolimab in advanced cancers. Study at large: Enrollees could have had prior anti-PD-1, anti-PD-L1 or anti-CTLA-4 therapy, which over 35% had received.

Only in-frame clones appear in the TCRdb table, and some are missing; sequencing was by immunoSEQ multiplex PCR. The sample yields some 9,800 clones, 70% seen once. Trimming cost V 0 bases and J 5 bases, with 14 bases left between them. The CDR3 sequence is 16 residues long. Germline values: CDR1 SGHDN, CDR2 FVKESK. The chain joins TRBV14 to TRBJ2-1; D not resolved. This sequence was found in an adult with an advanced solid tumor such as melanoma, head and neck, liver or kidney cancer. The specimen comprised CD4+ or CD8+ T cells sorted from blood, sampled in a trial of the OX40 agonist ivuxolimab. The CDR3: CASSQEGWALDNEQFF. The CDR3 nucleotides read TGTGCCAGCAGCCAAGAAGGTTGGGCTCTTGACAATGAGCAGTTCTTC. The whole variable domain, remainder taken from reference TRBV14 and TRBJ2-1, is EAGVTQFPSHSVIEKGQTVTLRCDPISGHDNLYWYRRVMGKEIKFLLHFVKESKQDESGMPNNRFLAERTGGTYSTLKVQPAELEDSGVYFCASSQEGWALDNEQFFGPGTRLTVL.